This T cell receptor (beta chain) was captured in a study of identical twins. Via MiXCR, TCRdb re-called the 5' RACE reads, giving one row per CDR3 protein. Counted here are 300,000 to 400,000 distinct CDR3 sequences, about 12% occurring once; the ten biggest clones make up roughly 7.8%. The length of the CDR3 is 13 residues. In germline, CDR1 is MNHEY, CDR2 SMNVEV (reference sequence). V was trimmed by 2 bases and J by 4 bases, leaving 9 bases between them. This same sample was also taken into another study, of yellow fever vaccine responses in identical twins.

This receptor was obtained from a woman in her late teens or twenties in good health. V gene TRBV27 combines with J gene TRBJ2-7; the D gene is possibly TRBD1 (6 bases). The sequencing input was CD8+ T cells sorted from blood. Written as DNA, the CDR3 is TGTGCCAGCAGTTTACGGGACATATACGAGCAGTACTTC. Residues: CASSLRDIYEQYF.